Presented here are 4 T cell receptor beta chains from one specimen sequenced in a study of siplizumab effects on memory and regulatory T cells. Sequencing used immunoSEQ multiplex PCR; TCRdb keeps in-frame clones, though not all of them. The sample holds nearly 85,000 clones; around 93% are singletons and the top ten take around 20%. Sequences were obtained from CD8+ T cells sorted from blood. The receptors here all came from a human donor in good health.

The chain is built from TRBV7-6 and TRBJ2-6; D possibly corresponds to TRBD2 (6 bases). Germline V gene data show CDR1 as SGHVS and CDR2 as FNYEAQ. Trimming left V 2 bases short and J 0 bases short, with 17 bases between. This CDR3 comprises 19 residues. This CDR3 is CASSLWGGTPSSGANVLTF. As DNA, the CDR3 is TGTGCCAGCAGCTTATGGGGCGGGACTCCCAGCTCTGGGGCCAACGTCCTGACTTTC.

The gene calls are TRBV5-4 and TRBJ2-1; 11 bases are a match to TRBD2. CDR1 and CDR2 from the germline V gene are SGHNT and YYREEE (reference sequence). The CDR3 is 16 residues long. V shed 5 bases, J shed 4 bases, and the junction held 8 bases outside the gene matches. DNA of the CDR3: TGTGCCAGCAGTTCCTCTGGGACTAGCGGATACAATGAGCAGTTCTTC. This gives the protein CASSSSGTSGYNEQFF.

V usage is TRBV10-3 and J usage is TRBJ1-1; maybe TRBD1 (6 bases). From germline, CDR1 is ENHRY and CDR2 SYGVKD. Between the trimmed V and J ends, which lost 2 bases and 4 bases, there was a span of 14 bases. The CDR3 has 15 amino acids. The DNA of the CDR3 is TGTGCCATCAGTGAGGGGGCAGGGGTATCCACTGAAGCTTTCTTT. Translation: CAISEGAGVSTEAFF.

This clone has just one count. V usage is TRBV19 and J usage is TRBJ1-1; D possibly corresponds to TRBD1 (5 bases). Trimming left V 5 bases short and J 8 bases short, with 12 bases between. This CDR3 comprises 12 residues. Germline V gene lookup returns CDR1 LNHDA and CDR2 SQIVND (reference sequence). CDR3 residues: CASSRGSREAFF. The CDR3 coding sequence is TGTGCCAGTAGTCGGGGCTCCCGCGAAGCTTTCTTT.